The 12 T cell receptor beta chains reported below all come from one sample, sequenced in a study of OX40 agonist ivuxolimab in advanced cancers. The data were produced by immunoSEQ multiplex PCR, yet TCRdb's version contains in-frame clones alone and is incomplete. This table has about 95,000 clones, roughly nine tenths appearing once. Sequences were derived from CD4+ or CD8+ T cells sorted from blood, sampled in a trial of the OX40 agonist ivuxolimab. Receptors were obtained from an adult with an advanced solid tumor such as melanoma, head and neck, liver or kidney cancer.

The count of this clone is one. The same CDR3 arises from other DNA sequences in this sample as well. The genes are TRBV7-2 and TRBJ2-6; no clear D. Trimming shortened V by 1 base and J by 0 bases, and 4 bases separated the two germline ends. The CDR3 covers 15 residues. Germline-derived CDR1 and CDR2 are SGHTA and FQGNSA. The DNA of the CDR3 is TGTGCCAGCAGCTTAGTTGGCTCTGGGGCCAACGTCCTGACTTTC. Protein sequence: CASSLVGSGANVLTF.

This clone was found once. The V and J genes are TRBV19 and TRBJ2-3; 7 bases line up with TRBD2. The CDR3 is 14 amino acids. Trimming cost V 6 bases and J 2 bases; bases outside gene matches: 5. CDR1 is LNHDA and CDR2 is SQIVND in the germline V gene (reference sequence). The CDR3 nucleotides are TGTGCCAGTAGGACGGGGACTACCACAGATACGCAGTATTTT. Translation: CASRTGTTTDTQYF.

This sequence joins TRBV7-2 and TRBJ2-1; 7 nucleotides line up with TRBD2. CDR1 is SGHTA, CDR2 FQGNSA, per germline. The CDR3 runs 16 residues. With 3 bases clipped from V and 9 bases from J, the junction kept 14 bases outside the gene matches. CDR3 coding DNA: TGTGCCAGCAGCTTCTCTCCCGGGGGGACTACAATTGAGCAGTTCTTC. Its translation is CASSFSPGGTTIEQFF.

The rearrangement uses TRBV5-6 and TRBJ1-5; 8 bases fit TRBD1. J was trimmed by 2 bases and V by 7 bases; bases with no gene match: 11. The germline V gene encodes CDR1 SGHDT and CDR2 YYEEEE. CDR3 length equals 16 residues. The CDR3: CASGVQGAAGNQPQHF. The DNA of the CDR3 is TGTGCCAGCGGGGTTCAGGGGGCGGCCGGCAATCAGCCCCAGCATTTT.

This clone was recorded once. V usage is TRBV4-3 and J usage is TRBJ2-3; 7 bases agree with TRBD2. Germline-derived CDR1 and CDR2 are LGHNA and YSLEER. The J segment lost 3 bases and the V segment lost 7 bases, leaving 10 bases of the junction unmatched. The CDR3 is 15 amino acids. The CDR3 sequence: CASNSISGGTDTQYF. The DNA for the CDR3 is TGCGCCAGCAATTCTATCTCGGGGGGAACAGATACGCAGTATTTT.

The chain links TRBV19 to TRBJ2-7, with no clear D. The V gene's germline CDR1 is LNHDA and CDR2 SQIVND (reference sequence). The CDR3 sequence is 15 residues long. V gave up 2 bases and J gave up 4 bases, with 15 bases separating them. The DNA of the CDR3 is TGTGCCAGTAGTATAAGTAAGACAATGGGATACGAGCAGTACTTC. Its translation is CASSISKTMGYEQYF.

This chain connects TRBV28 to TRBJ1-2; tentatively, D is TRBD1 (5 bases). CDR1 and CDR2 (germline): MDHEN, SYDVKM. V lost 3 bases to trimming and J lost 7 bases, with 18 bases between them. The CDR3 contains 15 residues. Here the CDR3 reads CASSLGGSQGFGYTF. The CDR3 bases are TGTGCCAGCAGTTTGGGGGGGTCACAAGGCTTTGGCTACACCTTC.

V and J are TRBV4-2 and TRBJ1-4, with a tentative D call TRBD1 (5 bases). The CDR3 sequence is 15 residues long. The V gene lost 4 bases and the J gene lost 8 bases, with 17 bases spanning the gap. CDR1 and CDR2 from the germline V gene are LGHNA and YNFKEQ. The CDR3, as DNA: TGTGCCAGCAGCCCAACCTCGGGGGGGGGAGAAAAACTGTTTTTT. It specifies CASSPTSGGGEKLFF.

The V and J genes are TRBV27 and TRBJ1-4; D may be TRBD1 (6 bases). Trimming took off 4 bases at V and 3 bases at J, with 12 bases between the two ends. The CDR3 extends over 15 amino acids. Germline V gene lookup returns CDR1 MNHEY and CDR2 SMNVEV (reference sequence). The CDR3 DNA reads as TGTGCCAGCAGTTCACAGGGTCCCTCTAATGAAAAACTGTTTTTT. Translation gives CASSSQGPSNEKLFF.

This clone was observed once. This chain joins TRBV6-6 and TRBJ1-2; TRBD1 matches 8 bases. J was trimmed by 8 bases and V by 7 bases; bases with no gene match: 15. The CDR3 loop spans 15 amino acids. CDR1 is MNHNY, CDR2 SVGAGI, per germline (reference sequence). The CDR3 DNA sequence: TGTGCCAGCAATCTACAGGGGGGGGAGGGAGGAGGCTACACCTTC. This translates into CASNLQGGEGGGYTF.

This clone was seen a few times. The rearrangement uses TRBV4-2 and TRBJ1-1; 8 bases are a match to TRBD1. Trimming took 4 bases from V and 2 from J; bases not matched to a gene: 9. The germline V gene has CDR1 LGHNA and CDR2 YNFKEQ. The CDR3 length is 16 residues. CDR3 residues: CASSRSTTGENTEAFF. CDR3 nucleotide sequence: TGTGCCAGCAGCCGCTCAACGACAGGGGAAAACACTGAAGCTTTCTTT.

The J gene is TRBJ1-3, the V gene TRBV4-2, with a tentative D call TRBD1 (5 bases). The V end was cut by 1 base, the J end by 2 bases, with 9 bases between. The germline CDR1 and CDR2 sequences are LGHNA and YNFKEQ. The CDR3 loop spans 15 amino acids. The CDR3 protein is CASSQGGGAGNTIYF. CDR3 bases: TGTGCCAGCAGCCAAGGCGGGGGGGCTGGAAACACCATATATTTT.